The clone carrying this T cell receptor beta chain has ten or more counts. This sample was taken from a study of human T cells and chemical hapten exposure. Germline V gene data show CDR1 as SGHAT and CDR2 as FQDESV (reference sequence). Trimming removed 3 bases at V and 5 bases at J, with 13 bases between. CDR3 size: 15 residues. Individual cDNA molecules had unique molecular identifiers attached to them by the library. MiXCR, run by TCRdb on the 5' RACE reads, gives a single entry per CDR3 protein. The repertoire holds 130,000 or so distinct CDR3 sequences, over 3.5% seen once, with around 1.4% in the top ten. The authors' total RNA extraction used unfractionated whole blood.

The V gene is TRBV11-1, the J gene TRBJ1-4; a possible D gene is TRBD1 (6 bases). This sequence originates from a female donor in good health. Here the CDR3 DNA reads TGTGCCAGCAGCTTTTATGACGGACAGAATGAAAAACTGTTTTTT. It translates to CASSFYDGQNEKLFF.